This passage covers 23 T cell receptor beta chains from one sample sequenced in a study of blood T cell repertoires in COVID-19. The assay was immunoSEQ multiplex PCR, and TCRdb's table has in-frame clones only and misses some. This table holds 130,000 to 150,000 clones, around 80% found once. Sequencing was performed on peripheral blood. The source of these receptors is a human donor with acute or convalescent COVID-19. The donor label of this sample is uncertain.

This clone was detected once. The chain uses TRBV5-1 and TRBJ2-5; tentative D call: TRBD1 (6 bases). Germline V lookup: CDR1 SGHRS, CDR2 YFSETQ. Trimming removed 3 bases from V and 2 bases from J, with 17 bases in between. The CDR3 loop spans 16 amino acids. This chain's CDR3 is CASSSILQGRQETQYF. In DNA form, the CDR3 reads TGCGCCAGCAGCTCCATCCTGCAGGGGCGGCAAGAGACCCAGTACTTC.

This clone was seen repeatedly, ten times or more. The chain combines TRBV19 with TRBJ1-2, with TRBD1 identical over 9 bases. J gave up 4 bases and V 2 bases, and 5 bases lay outside the gene matches. The CDR3 consists of 15 residues. Germline V CDR1 and CDR2: LNHDA, SQIVND (reference sequence). The CDR3 loop is CASSIQTGQGYGYTF. Here the CDR3 DNA reads TGTGCCAGTAGTATACAAACGGGACAGGGCTATGGCTACACCTTC.

The rearrangement uses TRBV13 and TRBJ1-2, with TRBD1 identical over 8 bases. Germline V gene sequence: CDR1 PRHDT, CDR2 FYEKMQ (reference sequence). The CDR3 contains 14 residues. V was pared by 6 bases and J by 4 bases, with 7 bases of the junction left unmatched. In nucleotides, the CDR3 is TGTGCCAGCAGTTTCGGACAGGGCTCCTATGGCTACACCTTC. The encoded protein is CASSFGQGSYGYTF.

J is TRBJ2-7 and V is TRBV6-6; 8 nucleotides match TRBD1. The V and J ends lost 6 bases and 4 bases, in that order; junction bases with no gene match: 8. The CDR3 runs 14 residues. The germline V gene encodes CDR1 MNHNY and CDR2 SVGAGI (reference sequence). CDR3 coding DNA: TGTGCCAGCAGCCCCGGGACAGGCAAGTACGAGCAGTACTTC. Translation: CASSPGTGKYEQYF.

The chain combines TRBV30 with TRBJ1-3, with TRBD1 as a possible D gene (6 bases). Trimming removed 2 bases from V and 1 base from J, with 12 bases in between. The CDR3 is made up of 15 amino acids. CDR1 GTSNPN and CDR2 SVGIG come from the germline V gene (reference sequence). This CDR3 is CAWSPTGISGNTIYF. CDR3 coding DNA: TGTGCCTGGAGTCCAACAGGGATTTCTGGAAACACCATATATTTT.

This chain connects TRBV19 to TRBJ2-2, with a weak D call TRBD2 (5 bases). Deletions cut 5 bases from V and 5 bases from J, with 18 bases between. CDR3 size: 16 residues. Germline V gives CDR1 LNHDA, CDR2 SQIVND (reference sequence). Here the CDR3 DNA reads TGTGCCAGTAGTCCGCGGACTCCGCAAGGAACCGGGGAGCTGTTTTTT. Its protein is CASSPRTPQGTGELFF.

V and J are TRBV5-1 and TRBJ2-1, with a weak D call TRBD1 (5 bases). CDR1 and CDR2 (germline): SGHRS, YFSETQ. V dropped 4 bases and J dropped 2 bases, with 13 bases sitting between them. This CDR3 comprises 15 residues. CDR3 protein: CASSLRTTAYNEQFF. CDR3 sequence (DNA): TGCGCCAGCAGCCTAAGGACAACCGCCTACAATGAGCAGTTCTTC.

This clone was found a few times. V and J are TRBV25-1 and TRBJ1-2, with no clear D. The CDR3 contains 13 residues. Deletions cut 4 bases from V and 2 bases from J, with 8 bases between. CDR1 and CDR2 from the germline V gene are MGHDK and SYGVNS. CDR3: CASSGGGNYGYTF. CDR3 DNA: TGTGCCAGCAGTGGGGGAGGGAACTATGGCTACACCTTC.

The CDR3, as DNA: TGTGCCATCAGTGAAGAGCGAGCGAATGAGCAGTTCTTC. Its translation is CAISEERANEQFF. The J gene is TRBJ2-1, the V gene TRBV10-3; D remains unclear. This CDR3 has 13 amino acids. Germline V gene lookup returns CDR1 ENHRY and CDR2 SYGVKD. Deletions cut 3 bases from V and 7 bases from J, with 10 bases between.

The chain carries TRBV7-9 and TRBJ1-1, with D possibly being TRBD1 (5 bases). Trimming stripped 3 bases from V and 7 bases from J, with 21 bases between. Germline CDR1 reads SEHNR; CDR2 reads FQNEAQ (reference sequence). The CDR3 is made up of 16 amino acids. The CDR3 DNA reads as TGTGCCAGCAGCTTCGATAAGGGGCTCCCGAGTGGTGAAGCTTTCTTT. Its protein is CASSFDKGLPSGEAFF.

Comments on this clone: This sample also contains other DNA sequences that code for the same CDR3. The V gene is TRBV5-1, the J gene TRBJ2-5; 10 positions match TRBD1. The CDR3 has 15 residues. Germline values: CDR1 SGHRS, CDR2 YFSETQ. The V gene end was trimmed by 4 bases and the J gene end by 2 bases; junction bases not matched to a gene: 5. The CDR3 sequence is CASSPDRGPQETQYF. The CDR3 DNA sequence: TGCGCCAGCAGCCCTGACAGGGGGCCTCAAGAGACCCAGTACTTC.

This clone came up once. The chain is built from TRBV4-3 and TRBJ2-7; 7 bases match TRBD2. CDR1 and CDR2 from the germline V gene are LGHNA and YSLEER. With V trimmed by 1 base and J by 7 bases, 4 bases remained unmatched. This CDR3 has 13 amino acids. The CDR3 DNA sequence: TGCGCCAGCAGCCAAGCCGGGAGGCGGGAGCAGTACTTC. It codes for CASSQAGRREQYF.

The V call is TRBV19, the J call TRBJ1-1; a weak D match, TRBD1 (5 bases). Looked up from germline, CDR1 is LNHDA and CDR2 is SQIVND (reference sequence). This CDR3 is 14 amino acids long. V lost 4 bases, J lost 8 bases, and 17 bases lay in between. The CDR3 loop is CASSNPGLTTEAFF. The CDR3, as DNA: TGTGCCAGTAGTAATCCGGGACTTACCACGGAAGCTTTCTTT.

This clone was seen more than once but under ten times. Here the CDR3 reads CASSQVPGTGNTGELFF. The CDR3 DNA sequence: TGCGCCAGCAGCCAAGTTCCCGGGACAGGGAACACCGGGGAGCTGTTTTTT. The chain couples TRBV4-1 to TRBJ2-2, with 8 bases fitting TRBD1. This CDR3 is 17 amino acids long. CDR1 and CDR2 (germline): MGHRA, YSYEKL. V shed 1 base and J 1 base; nucleotides not matched to a gene: 5.

For the CDR3, the DNA is TGTGCCAGCAGTTACGGTGGGGGGGCGGACAATGAGCAGTTCTTC. Encoded protein: CASSYGGGADNEQFF. V gene TRBV6-2 or TRBV6-3 combines with J gene TRBJ2-1; the D gene is possibly TRBD2 (7 bases). The CDR3 length is 15 residues. CDR1 and CDR2 from the germline V gene are MNHEY and SVGEGT. The V end was cut by 2 bases, the J end by 5 bases, with 13 bases between.

This rearrangement joins TRBV7-9 to TRBJ1-4, with 10 bases aligning to TRBD1. The germline CDR1 and CDR2 sequences are SEHNR and FQNEAQ (reference sequence). The ends lost 3 bases at V and 8 bases at J; junction bases unmatched: 3. This CDR3 contains 14 residues. This CDR3 is CASSFRTGGEKLFF. CDR3 sequence (DNA): TGTGCCAGCAGCTTCCGGACAGGGGGGGAAAAACTGTTTTTT. The complete variable domain, with remaining parts taken from reference TRBV7-9 and TRBJ1-4, reads DTGVSQNPRHKITKRGQNVTFRCDPISEHNRLYWYRQTLGQGPEFLTYFQNEAQLEKSRLLSDRFSAERPKGSFSTLEIQRTEQGDSAMYLCASSFRTGGEKLFFGSGTQLSVL.

V usage is TRBV3-1 (or the pseudogene TRBV3-2) and J usage is TRBJ1-1; D gene uncertain. The CDR3 covers 13 residues. Between the trimmed V and J ends, which lost 1 base and 3 bases, there was a span of 6 bases. Germline CDR1 LGHDT, CDR2 YNNKEL (reference sequence). The CDR3 is CASSQAGYTEAFF. As DNA, the CDR3 is TGTGCCAGCAGCCAAGCCGGGTACACTGAAGCTTTCTTT.

This clone was seen a few times. This chain links TRBV9 with TRBJ2-2; no clear D gene. Trimming pared 2 bases from V and 2 bases from J, leaving 16 bases between. The CDR3 has 17 residues. Germline CDR1 and CDR2: SGDLS and YYNGEE. The CDR3 here is CASSVSRIAKNTGELFF. For the CDR3, the DNA is TGTGCCAGCAGCGTTAGCCGTATTGCCAAAAACACCGGGGAGCTGTTTTTT.

V and J are TRBV20-1 and TRBJ1-1, with a possible D match to TRBD1 (5 bases). V shed 3 bases and J shed 0 bases, with 14 bases lying between them. The CDR3 has 15 residues. Per the germline V gene, CDR1 is DFQATT and CDR2 is SNEGSKA (reference sequence). This CDR3 reads CSASRTGTLNTEAFF. The CDR3 region has the DNA TGCAGTGCTAGTCGGACTGGGACTCTGAACACTGAAGCTTTCTTT.

The chain uses TRBV19 and TRBJ2-2; TRBD1 aligns across 8 bases. The germline V gene has CDR1 LNHDA and CDR2 SQIVND (reference sequence). V lost 6 bases and J lost 1; bases outside the gene matches: 1. The CDR3 is 14 residues long. In DNA, the CDR3 is TGTGCCAGTAGCGACAGGGGGAACACCGGGGAGCTGTTTTTT. Translating it yields CASSDRGNTGELFF.

Only a few counts were recorded for this clone. The rearrangement uses TRBV27 and TRBJ1-4; D gene unclear. This CDR3 has 13 amino acids. Germline assignment: CDR1 MNHEY and CDR2 SMNVEV (reference sequence). Deletions cut 3 bases from V and 7 bases from J, with 9 bases between. CDR3 sequence: CASSFSRGEKLFF. CDR3 nucleotides: TGTGCCAGCAGTTTTAGTCGGGGTGAAAAACTGTTTTTT.

The chain employs TRBV7-8 and TRBJ2-6, with 10 nucleotides matching TRBD1. Unmatched junction bases numbered 9, after V lost 5 bases and J lost 2 bases. Germline values: CDR1 SGHVS, CDR2 FQNEAQ. The CDR3 runs 18 residues. The CDR3 sequence: CASSARDRGIPGANVLTF. The DNA of the CDR3 is TGTGCCAGCAGCGCCCGGGACAGGGGAATCCCTGGGGCCAACGTCCTGACTTTC. The entire variable domain, with the rest obtained from reference TRBV7-8 and TRBJ2-6, is as follows: GAGVSQSPRYKVAKRGQDVALRCDPISGHVSLFWYQQALGQGPEFLTYFQNEAQLDKSGLPSDRFFAERPEGSVSTLKIQRTQQEDSAVYLCASSARDRGIPGANVLTFGAGSRLTVL.

This clone was recorded a few times. CDR3 nucleotide sequence: TGTGCCAGCAGCCAAGCGGGACACCGGAACACTGAAGCTTTCTTT. Its protein product is CASSQAGHRNTEAFF. This chain uses TRBV4-2 with TRBJ1-1; a possible D gene is TRBD1 (6 bases). The CDR3 consists of 15 residues. Trimming pared 1 base from V and 1 base from J, leaving 10 bases between. Per germline, CDR1 LGHNA and CDR2 YNFKEQ.